The 20 T cell receptor beta chains reported below all come from one sample, sequenced in a study of T cells in Graves' hyperthyroidism and ophthalmopathy. The investigators amplified TCR beta CDR3 regions from RNA transcripts. In the first-round RT-PCR of the TCR CDR3, the HTBI primer set was used. Each CDR3 protein is one row after TCRdb ran MiXCR on the multiplex PCR reads. The sample yields 250,000 to 300,000 distinct CDR3 sequences, more than 10% seen once. Sequenced sample: blood. The receptors were sampled from a woman aged 25 to 39 with Graves' hyperthyroidism that later progressed to Graves' ophthalmopathy.

This clonotype was counted many times. The chain joins TRBV7-2 to TRBJ2-5, with D hard to call. Between the trimmed V and J ends, which lost 5 bases and 0 bases, there was a span of 22 bases. Germline V gives CDR1 SGHTA, CDR2 FQGNSA. The CDR3 is 18 residues long. Written as DNA, the CDR3 is TGTGCCAGCAGCCCCCCTCGCTTTCGTGGTAGCTACCAAGAGACCCAGTACTTC. Its translation: CASSPPRFRGSYQETQYF.

For this clonotype: This may stem from a read error, because a much larger clone lies one nucleotide away. The chain links TRBV15 to TRBJ2-7, with 7 bases lining up with TRBD1. Germline loops: CDR1 LNHNV, CDR2 YYDKDF (reference sequence). Trimming cost V 11 bases and J 3 bases; bases outside gene matches: 13. The CDR3 extends over 14 amino acids. The CDR3 reads CAVGPWDRVYEQYF. The CDR3 DNA reads as TGTGCCGTTGGGCCCTGGGACAGAGTCTACGAGCAGTACTTC.

This clonotype was detected ten times or more. V usage is TRBV15 and J usage is TRBJ1-2; D call uncertain. Trimming removed 1 base from V and 4 bases from J, with 10 bases in between. The CDR3 length is 14 residues. Per the germline V gene, CDR1 is LNHNV and CDR2 is YYDKDF (reference sequence). CDR3 sequence (DNA): TGTGCCACCAGCAGAGGAGGTACCTCCTATGGCTACACCTTC. Amino acid sequence: CATSRGGTSYGYTF. Full variable domain (outside the CDR3, taken from reference TRBV15 and TRBJ1-2): DAMVIQNPRYQVTQFGKPVTLSCSQTLNHNVMYWYQQKSSQAPKLLFHYYDKDFNNEADTPDNFQSRRPNTSFCFLDIRSPGLGDTAMYLCATSRGGTSYGYTFGSGTRLTVV.

This clonotype was counted ten times or more. The gene calls are TRBV7-9 and TRBJ2-6; perhaps TRBD2 as D (6 bases). This CDR3 region has 18 residues. The V end was cut by 2 bases, the J end by 0 bases, with 14 bases between. Germline V lookup: CDR1 SEHNR, CDR2 FQNEAQ (reference sequence). DNA for the CDR3: TGTGCCAGCAGCTTATACGAAGGAGGGTACTCTGGGGCCAACGTCCTGACTTTC. This translates into CASSLYEGGYSGANVLTF.

The chain uses TRBV7-8 and TRBJ1-5, with a possible D match to TRBD1 (5 bases). In germline, CDR1 is SGHVS, CDR2 FQNEAQ. The CDR3 has 15 amino acids. The V gene lost 1 base and the J gene lost 3 bases, with 10 bases spanning the gap. The CDR3 DNA reads as TGTGCCAGCAGCTTAGACTTCGGGACCAATCAGCCCCAGCATTTT. This sequence encodes CASSLDFGTNQPQHF.

This clonotype was observed many times. CDR3 residues: CASRQRRTSEAGELFF. The CDR3 DNA reads as TGTGCCAGTAGGCAGCGGCGGACTAGCGAAGCCGGGGAGCTGTTTTTT. This chain uses TRBV19 with TRBJ2-2; 9 positions agree with TRBD2. Germline values: CDR1 LNHDA, CDR2 SQIVND (reference sequence). Trimming took 6 bases from V and 6 from J; bases not matched to a gene: 11. The CDR3 sequence is 16 residues long.

This clonotype was detected a few times. The chain uses TRBV5-4 and TRBJ2-7; TRBD1 matches 7 bases. Germline V gene sequence: CDR1 SGHNT, CDR2 YYREEE (reference sequence). CDR3 length equals 16 residues. The trim removed 0 bases at V and 5 bases at J, leaving 11 bases unmatched. CDR3 in amino acids: CASSLGWVDRPNEQYF. The CDR3 DNA sequence: TGTGCCAGCAGCTTGGGTTGGGTGGACAGGCCCAACGAGCAGTACTTC.

This clonotype has only a few counts. The chain is built from TRBV4-3 and TRBJ2-2; 11 bases are a match to TRBD2. The CDR3 consists of 20 residues. The V gene end was trimmed by 0 bases and the J gene end by 4 bases; junction bases not matched to a gene: 13. The germline CDR1 and CDR2 sequences are LGHNA and YSLEER. CDR3 nucleotide sequence: TGCGCCAGCAGCCAAGATCAACTAGCGGGAGTCTCTGGTAGCACCGGGGAGCTGTTTTTT. This encodes CASSQDQLAGVSGSTGELFF.

This clonotype was recorded many times. The rearrangement joins TRBV19 to TRBJ1-1, with 10 bases fitting TRBD1. The CDR3 length is 15 residues. The J segment lost 5 bases and the V segment lost 7 bases, leaving 10 bases of the junction unmatched. Germline V lookup: CDR1 LNHDA, CDR2 SQIVND (reference sequence). CDR3 bases: TGTGCCAGTAACCCCGGGACAGGGGTAGGAACTGAAGCTTTCTTT. It codes for CASNPGTGVGTEAFF.

In its sample, this clonotype was seen many times. The chain combines TRBV7-6 with TRBJ1-2; no definite D call. V was pared by 4 bases and J by 7 bases, with 16 bases between. This CDR3 comprises 14 residues. Germline V gene sequence: CDR1 SGHVS, CDR2 FNYEAQ. The CDR3 bases are TGTGCCAGCAGCTCCGTACCCGGTCGAGGTGGCTACACCTTC. This sequence encodes CASSSVPGRGGYTF.

The chain uses TRBV27 and TRBJ2-7, with D hard to call. Per germline, CDR1 MNHEY and CDR2 SMNVEV (reference sequence). The CDR3 has 14 amino acids. V was shortened by 4 bases and J by 0 bases, with 10 bases between the two germline ends. The CDR3 DNA sequence: TGTGCCAGCAGTTCCGAAACGACCTCCTACGAGCAGTACTTC. It codes for CASSSETTSYEQYF.

In its sample, this clonotype was seen many times. The chain couples TRBV14 to TRBJ2-1; D is uncertain. The ends were cut back, 4 bases at V and 5 bases at J, with 9 bases in the middle. The CDR3 loop spans 13 amino acids. Germline V gives CDR1 SGHDN, CDR2 FVKESK. The CDR3 here is CASSPVGHNEQFF. Written as DNA, the CDR3 is TGTGCCAGCAGCCCGGTGGGCCACAATGAGCAGTTCTTC. The variable domain in full, completed from reference TRBV14 and TRBJ2-1, reads EAGVTQFPSHSVIEKGQTVTLRCDPISGHDNLYWYRRVMGKEIKFLLHFVKESKQDESGMPNNRFLAERTGGTYSTLKVQPAELEDSGVYFCASSPVGHNEQFFGPGTRLTVL.

This clonotype has ten or more counts. The chain uses TRBV27 and TRBJ2-7; tentatively, D is TRBD2 (6 bases). This CDR3 is built from 13 residues. The V end was cut by 2 bases, the J end by 4 bases, with 9 bases between. Germline V CDR1 and CDR2: MNHEY, SMNVEV (reference sequence). As DNA, the CDR3 is TGTGCCAGCAGTTTAGGGGAGGAATACGAGCAGTACTTC. This gives the protein CASSLGEEYEQYF.

This clonotype was seen many times. V usage is TRBV5-6 and J usage is TRBJ1-1; TRBD1 might be the D (5 bases). This CDR3 spans 13 amino acids. The V gene lost 0 bases and the J gene lost 7 bases, with 10 bases spanning the gap. The germline V gene encodes CDR1 SGHDT and CDR2 YYEEEE. In DNA form, the CDR3 reads TGTGCCAGCAGCTTGGAGAGTGGGGGTGAAGCTTTCTTT. It yields the protein CASSLESGGEAFF.

This clonotype was recorded many times. The V and J genes are TRBV15 and TRBJ1-2; D gene uncertain. The V end lost 2 bases, the J end lost 0 bases, and 7 bases lay between the germline ends. The CDR3 has 14 amino acids. Germline V gene lookup returns CDR1 LNHNV and CDR2 YYDKDF (reference sequence). The DNA for the CDR3 is TGTGCCACCAGCAGACCAAGTTCTAACTATGGCTACACCTTC. Translated, it gives CATSRPSSNYGYTF.

The sample holds many counts of this clonotype. This chain uses TRBV28 with TRBJ2-5; no clear D. Germline CDR1 reads MDHEN; CDR2 reads SYDVKM. Deletions cut 10 bases from V and 4 bases from J, with 7 bases between. The length of the CDR3 is 10 residues. The DNA for the CDR3 is TGTGCCACCCGAGGAGAGACCCAGTACTTC. Encoded protein: CATRGETQYF.

Details on this clonotype: A much larger clone differs by one base, so this may be a read error. V is TRBV20-1 and J is TRBJ1-2; D is perhaps TRBD1 (6 bases). The ends were cut back, 0 bases at V and 4 bases at J, with 9 bases in the middle. Germline V gene lookup returns CDR1 DFQATT and CDR2 SNEGSKA (reference sequence). The CDR3 runs 13 residues. CDR3 residues: CSARDGQIYGYTF. As DNA, the CDR3 is TGCAGTGCTAGAGATGGACAGATCTATGGCTACACCTTC.

The table lists this clonotype with many counts. This chain links TRBV7-3 with TRBJ2-2; D call uncertain. The CDR3 runs to 14 residues. The germline gives CDR1 SGHTA, CDR2 FQGTGA. Trimming removed 5 bases from V and 2 bases from J, with 9 bases in between. CDR3 nucleotide sequence: TGTGCCAGCAGCCCCTACGGAAACACCGGGGAGCTGTTTTTT. Translating it yields CASSPYGNTGELFF.

This clonotype was counted at least ten times. This sequence joins TRBV10-3 and TRBJ2-5; no definite D call. Germline CDR1 ENHRY, CDR2 SYGVKD. The CDR3 totals 13 residues. V was cut by 3 bases and J by 0 bases, with 5 bases left in between. CDR3 in amino acids: CAISDGDQETQYF. CDR3 bases: TGTGCCATCAGTGACGGAGACCAAGAGACCCAGTACTTC.

This clonotype was recorded at least ten times. The gene calls are TRBV28 and TRBJ2-1, with D tentatively TRBD1 (6 bases). The CDR3 has 17 residues. Germline V lookup: CDR1 MDHEN, CDR2 SYDVKM. Deletions cut 7 bases from V and 0 bases from J, with 19 bases between. CDR3 protein: CASTTLGGISSYNEQFF. CDR3 in DNA: TGTGCCAGCACTACCCTAGGGGGAATTAGCTCCTACAATGAGCAGTTCTTC.